These 17 T cell receptor beta chains came from one sample sequenced in a study of human versus mouse CDR3 diversity and MHC coevolution. Sequenced by immunoSEQ multiplex PCR; TCRdb stores in-frame clones only, minus some. The table has about 83,000 clones, 85% to 95% seen once; the top ten hold about 0.14%. Sequenced material: naive CD4+ T cells from blood. The subset denotes: CD45RO-negative CD62L-positive naive CD4 T cells. The receptor source for this set is a person between 25 and 69 years old in good health.

The chain is built from TRBV10-1 and TRBJ1-1, with D maybe TRBD1 (5 bases). Germline V gives CDR1 WNHNN, CDR2 SYGVQD (reference sequence). The V gene lost 0 bases and the J gene lost 3 bases, with 11 bases spanning the gap. There are 15 residues in the CDR3. CDR3 nucleotide sequence: TGCGCCAGCAGTGAGTCTGGGGGGACTGACACTGAAGCTTTCTTT. Encoded protein: CASSESGGTDTEAFF.

V gene TRBV6-5 combines with J gene TRBJ1-2; 9 bases fit TRBD1. The V and J ends lost 2 bases and 2 bases, in that order; junction bases with no gene match: 6. The CDR3 extends over 16 amino acids. CDR1 and CDR2 (germline): MNHEY, SVGAGI. The CDR3 DNA sequence: TGTGCCAGCAGTTACGGACAGGGGCCGGCGAACTATGGCTACACCTTC. Translating gives CASSYGQGPANYGYTF.

The rearrangement links TRBV5-5 to TRBJ2-2; 9 bases are shared with TRBD1. J lost 4 bases, V lost 3 bases, and 10 bases had no gene match. The germline gives CDR1 SGHKS, CDR2 YYEKEE (reference sequence). CDR3 length: 17 amino acids. CDR3 DNA sequence: TGTGCCAGCAGCTCCCCGGGACAGGGATTAAGCACCGGGGAGCTGTTTTTT. It encodes CASSSPGQGLSTGELFF.

The CDR3 nucleotides are TGTGCGCTAGCACTCCTTGGGGACAGGGGATACGAGCAGTACTTC. It codes for CALALLGDRGYEQYF. The rearrangement links TRBV6-1 to TRBJ2-7, with 10 bases identical to TRBD1. The germline V gene has CDR1 MNHNS and CDR2 SASEGT. The CDR3 has 15 amino acids.

The chain couples TRBV27 to TRBJ2-1, with 12 nucleotides matching TRBD2. Per germline, CDR1 MNHEY and CDR2 SMNVEV (reference sequence). This CDR3 has 16 residues. J was trimmed by 0 bases and V by 6 bases; bases with no gene match: 3. In nucleotides, the CDR3 is TGTGCCAGCAGCTCTAGCGGGGGGGACTCCTACAATGAGCAGTTCTTC. Its protein product is CASSSSGGDSYNEQFF.

The chain's CDR3 is CAWSGLAGLQETQYF. CDR3 in DNA: TGTGCCTGGAGTGGGCTAGCGGGTCTCCAAGAGACCCAGTACTTC. The chain recombines TRBV30 with TRBJ2-5, with 8 bases matching TRBD2. The CDR3 extends over 15 amino acids. CDR1 is GTSNPN and CDR2 is SVGIG in the germline V gene (reference sequence). With 1 base clipped from V and 1 base from J, the junction kept 5 bases outside the gene matches. Complete variable domain (other parts from reference TRBV30 and TRBJ2-5): SQTIHQWPATLVQPVGSPLSLECTVEGTSNPNLYWYRQAAGRGLQLLFYSVGIGQISSEVPQNLSASRPQDRQFILSSKKLLLSDSGFYLCAWSGLAGLQETQYFGPGTRLLVL.

The chain is built from TRBV30 and TRBJ2-2; 8 bases line up with TRBD2. CDR3 length equals 15 residues. Germline V lookup: CDR1 GTSNPN, CDR2 SVGIG (reference sequence). V gave up 1 base and J gave up 7 bases; unmatched junction bases: 8. CDR3 sequence: CAWSGAGDPVGELFF. DNA of the CDR3: TGTGCCTGGAGTGGAGCGGGAGATCCTGTCGGGGAGCTGTTTTTT.

V and J are TRBV5-1 and TRBJ1-1; D call uncertain. The CDR3 is 14 residues long. From germline, CDR1 is SGHRS and CDR2 YFSETQ. The V end was cut by 4 bases, the J end by 5 bases, with 15 bases between. The DNA for the CDR3 is TGCGCCAGCAGCATGGTATCGGGAGGAACTGAAGCTTTCTTT. This gives the protein CASSMVSGGTEAFF.

The J gene is TRBJ1-1, the V gene TRBV5-4; 7 bases map to TRBD1. Trimming removed 5 bases from V and 1 base from J; junction bases left unmatched: 8. CDR1 and CDR2 from the germline V gene are SGHNT and YYREEE (reference sequence). This CDR3 is 15 amino acids long. In DNA, the CDR3 is TGTGCCAGCAGGCACCAGGGGGACCCGAACACTGAAGCTTTCTTT. This gives the protein CASRHQGDPNTEAFF.

The gene calls are TRBV7-6 and TRBJ2-2, with D unclear. Germline V lookup: CDR1 SGHVS, CDR2 FNYEAQ. The CDR3 has 12 amino acids. V was clipped by 4 bases and J by 7 bases, with 7 bases between them. The CDR3 region is CASSYSVGELFF. In DNA form, the CDR3 reads TGTGCCAGCAGCTACTCCGTCGGGGAGCTGTTTTTT.

This clone was observed a single time. V gene TRBV5-6 combines with J gene TRBJ2-1; 10 bases line up with TRBD1. The ends lost 2 bases at V and 6 bases at J; junction bases unmatched: 2. The CDR3 consists of 14 residues. Germline assignment: CDR1 SGHDT and CDR2 YYEEEE. The CDR3 reads CASSFRDRGNEQFF. The CDR3 DNA is TGTGCCAGCAGCTTCCGGGACAGGGGCAATGAGCAGTTCTTC. Based on the CDR3 plus reference TRBV5-6 and TRBJ2-1, the full variable domain is DAGVTQSPTHLIKTRGQQVTLRCSPKSGHDTVSWYQQALGQGPQFIFQYYEEEERQRGNFPDRFSGHQFPNYSSELNVNALLLGDSALYLCASSFRDRGNEQFFGPGTRLTVL.

This chain connects TRBV7-6 to TRBJ2-1, with D possibly TRBD2 on 5 matching bases. The CDR3 contains 18 residues. V was clipped by 2 bases and J by 1 base, with 18 bases between them. In germline, CDR1 is SGHVS, CDR2 FNYEAQ. CDR3 DNA sequence: TGTGCCAGCAGCTTAAAACCCTCTTCCAGCGGTTCCTACAATGAGCAGTTCTTC. Encoded protein: CASSLKPSSSGSYNEQFF.

The genes are TRBV7-8 and TRBJ2-1, with 11 nucleotides matching TRBD2. Germline loops: CDR1 SGHVS, CDR2 FQNEAQ. The CDR3 has 16 amino acids. The V gene end was trimmed by 4 bases and the J gene end by 4 bases; junction bases not matched to a gene: 6. CDR3 in DNA: TGTGCCAGCAGCTCGGCTGGGACTAGCGGTTACAATGAGCAGTTCTTC. It specifies CASSSAGTSGYNEQFF. The full variable domain, its missing parts supplied by reference TRBV7-8 and TRBJ2-1, is GAGVSQSPRYKVAKRGQDVALRCDPISGHVSLFWYQQALGQGPEFLTYFQNEAQLDKSGLPSDRFFAERPEGSVSTLKIQRTQQEDSAVYLCASSSAGTSGYNEQFFGPGTRLTVL.

The rearrangement links TRBV6-6 to TRBJ2-5, with 7 nucleotides matching TRBD1. Looked up from germline, CDR1 is MNHNY and CDR2 is SVGAGI (reference sequence). Trimming cost V 7 bases and J 5 bases; bases outside gene matches: 7. The CDR3 runs 13 residues. CDR3 sequence reads: CASTNRGGETQYF. The CDR3 DNA reads TGTGCCAGCACCAACAGGGGTGGTGAGACCCAGTACTTC.

The gene calls are TRBV27 and TRBJ2-3; D is unresolved. Looked up from germline, CDR1 is MNHEY and CDR2 is SMNVEV (reference sequence). V gave up 6 bases and J gave up 3 bases, with 13 bases separating them. The CDR3 has 14 residues. DNA of the CDR3: TGTGCCAGCAGCCCGTTGAGTAGTACAGATACGCAGTATTTT. As protein: CASSPLSSTDTQYF.

J is TRBJ2-5 and V is TRBV28; 9 bases match TRBD1. The CDR3 runs to 12 residues. V was pared by 8 bases and J by 6 bases, with 4 bases of the junction left unmatched. Germline V gives CDR1 MDHEN, CDR2 SYDVKM. CDR3 amino acids: CASRTGVKTQYF. The CDR3 DNA reads TGTGCCAGCCGGACAGGGGTGAAGACCCAGTACTTC.

The rearrangement joins TRBV19 to TRBJ2-5; the D gene is possibly TRBD1 (6 bases). V was cut by 5 bases and J by 4 bases, with 11 bases left in between. Per the germline V gene, CDR1 is LNHDA and CDR2 is SQIVND (reference sequence). There are 13 residues in the CDR3. For the CDR3, the DNA is TGTGCCAGTAGTTCGACAGGTGTAGAGACCCAGTACTTC. Encoded protein: CASSSTGVETQYF.